This entry lists 6 T cell receptor beta chains sequenced from one sample in a study of OX40 agonist ivuxolimab in advanced cancers. Clones were read by immunoSEQ multiplex PCR, and TCRdb kept only the in-frame ones, dropping some. The sample has 60,000 to 75,000 clones, less than 90% seen once. Sequences were derived from CD4+ or CD8+ T cells sorted from blood, sampled in a trial of the OX40 agonist ivuxolimab. The source of these receptors is an adult with an advanced solid tumor such as melanoma, head and neck, liver or kidney cancer.

The chain carries TRBV10-1 and TRBJ2-7; 10 positions match TRBD2. CDR3 length equals 15 residues. Losses at the gene ends were 3 bases for V and 2 bases for J; bases not matched to a gene: 4. Germline V gives CDR1 WNHNN, CDR2 SYGVQD (reference sequence). CDR3 protein: CASSETSGVTYEQYF. CDR3 bases: TGCGCCAGCAGTGAAACTAGCGGGGTAACCTACGAGCAGTACTTC.

This clone was counted once. This chain links TRBV13 with TRBJ2-7; the match to TRBD2 covers 9 bases. This CDR3 spans 15 amino acids. V lost 6 bases, J lost 0 bases, and 6 bases stayed unmatched. Germline V lookup: CDR1 PRHDT, CDR2 FYEKMQ (reference sequence). CDR3 sequence (DNA): TGTGCCAGCAGACAAAGCGGGGGGTTCTCCTACGAGCAGTACTTC. It codes for CASRQSGGFSYEQYF.

The chain is built from TRBV5-1 and TRBJ2-1, with 9 bases fitting TRBD2. Germline lookup yields CDR1 SGHRS and CDR2 YFSETQ. Germline trimming cut 0 bases from V and 14 bases from J; bases unmatched to any gene: 9. The CDR3 consists of 14 residues. CDR3 residues: CASSLAWREGRKFF. CDR3 nucleotide sequence: TGCGCCAGCAGCTTGGCCTGGCGGGAGGGCCGTAAGTTCTTC.

The chain recombines TRBV29-1 with TRBJ1-4; no definite D call. V lost 5 bases and J 1 base, leaving 14 bases between the germline ends. From germline, CDR1 is SQVTM and CDR2 ANQGSEA. The CDR3 consists of 15 residues. The CDR3 sequence: CSVPTGWGTNEKLFF. For the CDR3, the DNA is TGCAGCGTTCCAACCGGGTGGGGAACTAATGAAAAACTGTTTTTT.

This clone was observed a handful of times. The chain is built from TRBV7-2 and TRBJ2-7; D is unclear. Germline V gene data show CDR1 as SGHTA and CDR2 as FQGNSA. This CDR3 is 13 amino acids long. Trimming stripped 5 bases from V and 9 bases from J, with 17 bases between. This CDR3 is CASSPERGLSQYF. The CDR3 DNA reads TGTGCCAGCAGCCCTGAAAGAGGCTTGTCGCAGTACTTC.

This clone was seen a handful of times. The rearrangement uses TRBV30 and TRBJ1-1; TRBD1 matches at 8 bases. The germline V gene has CDR1 GTSNPN and CDR2 SVGIG (reference sequence). CDR3 size: 11 residues. J gave up 7 bases and V 3 bases, and 1 base lay outside the gene matches. The CDR3 region is CAWRTGDEAFF. DNA of the CDR3: TGTGCCTGGAGGACAGGGGATGAAGCTTTCTTT.